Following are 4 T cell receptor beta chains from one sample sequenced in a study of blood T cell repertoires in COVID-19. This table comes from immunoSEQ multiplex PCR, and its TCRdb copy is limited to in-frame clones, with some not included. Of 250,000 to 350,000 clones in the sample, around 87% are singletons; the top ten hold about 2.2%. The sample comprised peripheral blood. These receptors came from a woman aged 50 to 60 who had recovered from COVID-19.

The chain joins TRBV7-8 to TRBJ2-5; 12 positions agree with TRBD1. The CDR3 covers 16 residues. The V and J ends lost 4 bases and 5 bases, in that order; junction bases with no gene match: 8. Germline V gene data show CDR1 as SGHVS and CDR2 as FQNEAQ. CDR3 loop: CASSSTGTGGWETQYF. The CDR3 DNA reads TGTGCCAGCAGCTCGACCGGGACAGGGGGCTGGGAGACCCAGTACTTC.

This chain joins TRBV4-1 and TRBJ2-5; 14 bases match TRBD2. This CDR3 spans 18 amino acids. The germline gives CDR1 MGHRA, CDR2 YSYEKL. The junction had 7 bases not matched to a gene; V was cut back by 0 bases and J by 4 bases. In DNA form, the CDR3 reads TGCGCCAGCAGCCAAGATGCCGAGACTAGCGGGGGGGCAGAGACCCAGTACTTC. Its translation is CASSQDAETSGGAETQYF.

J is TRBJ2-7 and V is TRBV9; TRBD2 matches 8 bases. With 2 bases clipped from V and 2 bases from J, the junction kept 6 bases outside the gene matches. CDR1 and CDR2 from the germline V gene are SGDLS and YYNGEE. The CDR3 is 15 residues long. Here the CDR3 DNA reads TGTGCCAGCAGCGTTAGCGGGGACTACGCCTACGAGCAGTACTTC. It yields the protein CASSVSGDYAYEQYF.

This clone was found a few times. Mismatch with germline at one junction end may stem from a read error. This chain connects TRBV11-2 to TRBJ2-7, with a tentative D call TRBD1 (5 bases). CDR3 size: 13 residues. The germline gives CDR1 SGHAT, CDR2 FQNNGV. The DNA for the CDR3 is TGTGCCAGCAGCTTAGATAGCCTGGGGCGCTGGGACTTC. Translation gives CASSLDSLGRWDF.